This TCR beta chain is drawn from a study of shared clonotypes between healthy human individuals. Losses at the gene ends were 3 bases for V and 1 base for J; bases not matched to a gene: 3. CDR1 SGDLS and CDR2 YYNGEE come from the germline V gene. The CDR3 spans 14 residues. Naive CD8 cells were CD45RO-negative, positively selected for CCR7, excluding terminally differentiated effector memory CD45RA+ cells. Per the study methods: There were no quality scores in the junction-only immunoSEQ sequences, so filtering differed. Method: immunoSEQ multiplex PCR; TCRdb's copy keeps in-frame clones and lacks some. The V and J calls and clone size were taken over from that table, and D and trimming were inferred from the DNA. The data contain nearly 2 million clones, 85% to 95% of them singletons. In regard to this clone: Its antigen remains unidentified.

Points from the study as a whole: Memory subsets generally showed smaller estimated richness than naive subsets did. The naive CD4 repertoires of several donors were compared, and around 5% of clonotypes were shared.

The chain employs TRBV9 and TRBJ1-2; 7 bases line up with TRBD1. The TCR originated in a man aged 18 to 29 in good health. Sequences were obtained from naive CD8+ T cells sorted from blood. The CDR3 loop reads CASSAWDSNYGYTF. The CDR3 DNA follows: TGTGCCAGCAGCGCATGGGACAGTAACTATGGCTACACCTTC.